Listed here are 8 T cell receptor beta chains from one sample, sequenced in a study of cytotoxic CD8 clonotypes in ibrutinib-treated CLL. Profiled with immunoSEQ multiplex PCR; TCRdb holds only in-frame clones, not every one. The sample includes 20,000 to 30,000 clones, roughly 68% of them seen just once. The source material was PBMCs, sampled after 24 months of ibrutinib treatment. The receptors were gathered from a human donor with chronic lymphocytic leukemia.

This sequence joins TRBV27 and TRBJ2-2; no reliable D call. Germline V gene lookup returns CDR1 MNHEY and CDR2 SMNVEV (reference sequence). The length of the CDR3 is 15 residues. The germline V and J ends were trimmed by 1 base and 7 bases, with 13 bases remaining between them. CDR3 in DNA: TGTGCCAGCAGTTTATGGCTACGAGGTGGCGGGGAGCTGTTTTTT. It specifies CASSLWLRGGGELFF.

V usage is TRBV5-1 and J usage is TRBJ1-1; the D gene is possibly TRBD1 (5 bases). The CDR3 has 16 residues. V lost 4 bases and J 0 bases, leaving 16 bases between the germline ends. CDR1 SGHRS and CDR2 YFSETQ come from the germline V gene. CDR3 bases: TGCGCCAGCAGCCCGGGGGGTGGTTTTCTGAACACTGAAGCTTTCTTT. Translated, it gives CASSPGGGFLNTEAFF.

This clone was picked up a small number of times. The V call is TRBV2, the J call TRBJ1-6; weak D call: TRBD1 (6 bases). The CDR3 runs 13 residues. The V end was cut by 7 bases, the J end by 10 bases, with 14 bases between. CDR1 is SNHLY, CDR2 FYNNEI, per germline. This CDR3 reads CASTAQGGSPLHF. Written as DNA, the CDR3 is TGTGCCAGCACCGCACAGGGCGGGTCACCCCTCCACTTT.

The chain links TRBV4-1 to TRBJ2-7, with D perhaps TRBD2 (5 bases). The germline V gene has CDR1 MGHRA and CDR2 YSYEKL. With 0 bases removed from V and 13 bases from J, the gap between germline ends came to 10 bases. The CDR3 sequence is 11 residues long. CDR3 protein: CASSQESRLYF. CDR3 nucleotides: TGCGCCAGCAGCCAAGAGAGCAGACTATACTTC.

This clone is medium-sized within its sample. CDR3 bases: TGCGCCAGCAGCCCAGGGGGCTGGTCCTACGAGCAGTACTTC. It is translated as CASSPGGWSYEQYF. The rearrangement uses TRBV4-1 and TRBJ2-7, with 8 bases lining up with TRBD1. V trimming: 4 bases; J trimming: 1 base; junction bases outside the gene matches: 3. The CDR3 totals 14 residues. The germline gives CDR1 MGHRA, CDR2 YSYEKL.

CDR3 sequence: CASSTITTGGGNIQYF. The CDR3 bases are TGTGCCAGTAGTACTATCACGACAGGGGGAGGAAACATTCAGTACTTC. This chain links TRBV19 with TRBJ2-4, with 9 bases aligning to TRBD1. Germline V gene lookup returns CDR1 LNHDA and CDR2 SQIVND (reference sequence). This CDR3 region has 16 residues. V trimming: 4 bases; J trimming: 6 bases; junction bases outside the gene matches: 10.

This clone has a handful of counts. CDR3 sequence reads: CASSVGAGGSGELFF. CDR3 bases: TGTGCCAGCAGCGTAGGAGCGGGGGGTTCCGGGGAGCTGTTTTTT. The V gene is TRBV9, the J gene TRBJ2-2, with 9 positions matching TRBD2. J gave up 6 bases and V 0 bases, and 3 bases lay outside the gene matches. This CDR3 spans 15 amino acids. Germline lookup yields CDR1 SGDLS and CDR2 YYNGEE.

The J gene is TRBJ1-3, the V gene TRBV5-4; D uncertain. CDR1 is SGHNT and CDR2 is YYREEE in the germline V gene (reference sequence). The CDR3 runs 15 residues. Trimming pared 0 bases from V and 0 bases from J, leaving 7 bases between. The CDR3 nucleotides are TGTGCCAGCAGCTTGGCGGCCGGCTCTGGAAACACCATATATTTT. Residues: CASSLAAGSGNTIYF. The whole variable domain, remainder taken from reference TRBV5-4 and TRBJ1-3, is ETGVTQSPTHLIKTRGQQVTLRCSSQSGHNTVSWYQQALGQGPQFIFQYYREEENGRGNFPPRFSGLQFPNYSSELNVNALELDDSALYLCASSLAAGSGNTIYFGEGSWLTVV.